This T cell receptor (beta chain) was sequenced for a study of T-cell reconstitution after alpha-beta-depleted transplantation in children. In its sample, this clonotype was seen a few times. As yet, its antigen is unknown. Study-level points and caveats: Diversity and T-cell counts at one year after transplant derived mostly from new T cells. At day 60, the high TCRbeta diversity found in some patients originated from recipient T cells and thymic progenitors that had survived.

Using unique molecular identifiers, the investigators prepared the TCRbeta library. TCRdb fed the PCR reads into MiXCR, producing one record per CDR3 protein. The table has about 600,000 distinct CDR3 sequences, around 13% seen once. V was clipped by 5 bases and J by 1 base, with 16 bases between them. CDR1 is MDHEN, CDR2 SYDVKM, per germline. This CDR3 region has 16 residues. The source of this sequence is a male patient under 18 who had a stem cell transplant for acute myeloid leukemia, so the T cells may come from the graft donor. V and J are TRBV28 and TRBJ2-3; no reliable D call. Specimen: PBMCs, mostly from graft donor cells, collected 360 days after TCRalphabeta/CD19-depleted stem cell transplant. In nucleotides, the CDR3 is TGTGCCAGCAGTATACCAGCCTTGGGCGGCACAGATACGCAGTATTTT. Its protein is CASSIPALGGTDTQYF.